The T cell receptor beta chain under discussion was sequenced for a study of T cells in Graves' hyperthyroidism and ophthalmopathy. The table lists this clonotype with many counts. Its antigen remains unknown. The CDR3 totals 13 residues. V lost 7 bases, J lost 6 bases, and 15 bases lay in between. The germline V gene encodes CDR1 SNHLY and CDR2 FYNNEI. Researchers amplified the TCR beta CDR3 regions from RNA transcripts. A set of HTBI primers served as the primers for a first-round RT-PCR of the TCR CDR3. Using its own MiXCR run on the multiplex PCR reads, TCRdb lists one record per CDR3 protein. This sample has some 530,000 distinct CDR3 sequences, with 22% found just once. Study observations and caveats: Most thyroid clonotypes expanded above 0.001 were also detected in blood.

Individuals with ophthalmopathy presented a Clinical Activity Score of at least 3, a NOSPECS grade of at least 4 and a duration under 3 months. Exclusions: uncontrolled infection, other autoimmune disease, pregnancy, lactation. PBMCs were obtained from 10 ml fresh peripheral blood. The receptor was derived from a woman in her 70s with Graves' ophthalmopathy. The sequencing sample was made of blood. The V call is TRBV2, the J call TRBJ1-2, with D perhaps TRBD1 (5 bases). The CDR3 sequence is CASIRTRSDGYTF. The CDR3 region has the DNA TGTGCCAGCATTAGGACAAGGTCGGATGGCTACACCTTC.